This T cell receptor beta chain was sequenced for a study of shared clonotypes between healthy human individuals. Study findings and constraints: Rarefaction exposed incomplete sorted-subset sequencing despite large depth. Only blood was sampled, and tissue TCR repertoires likely differ from blood ones.

CDR1 SGHRS and CDR2 YFSETQ come from the germline V gene. Deletions cut 4 bases from V and 4 bases from J, with 15 bases between. The CDR3 covers 15 residues. Only in-frame clones appear in the TCRdb table, and some are missing; sequencing was by immunoSEQ multiplex PCR. The table includes approximately 2.5 million clones, roughly 93% detected once. Comments on this clone: The antigen remains unidentified.

V gene TRBV5-1 combines with J gene TRBJ1-3; D not resolved. The clonotype originates from a man aged 18 to 30 in good health. Some clones in this sample may be carry-over from other donors' samples. The specimen was naive CD4+ T cells from PBMCs. Subset described: CD45RA+ positively selected. The CDR3 reads CASSREGAGGNTIYF. CDR3 DNA: TGCGCCAGCAGCCGGGAAGGAGCAGGAGGAAACACCATATATTTT.